This T cell receptor beta chain was recovered during a study of cytomegalovirus exposure and HLA in healthy donors. Broader study findings: Later analysis associated a missense DCLRE1C variant with TCR beta V- and J-gene trimming. Most subjects had HLA-A and HLA-B alleles reportedly predicted accurately by TCR beta sequences.

In its sample, this clone was seen once. Antigen specificity is unknown. At the time of sampling, donors were nominally healthy, though unrecorded immune exposures were likely. The CDR3 totals 12 residues. The V gene's germline CDR1 is MDHEN and CDR2 SYDVKM. V was clipped by 4 bases and J by 7 bases; unmatched bases: 3. The PCR ran on 60 Vbeta and 13 Jbeta primers. Some clones are missing from TCRdb's copy, which holds only in-frame ones; the method was immunoSEQ multiplex PCR. The sample holds some 120,000 clones, about 60% seen once. This TCR was recovered from a woman in her 30s in good health and CMV-seronegative. The sample consisted of PBMCs. The chain couples TRBV28 to TRBJ1-2; 7 bases match TRBD1. This CDR3 is CASSSQGSGYTF. The CDR3 coding sequence is TGTGCCAGCAGTTCACAGGGGTCTGGCTACACCTTC.